Sequencing of this T cell receptor beta chain was carried out in a study of blood T cell repertoires in COVID-19. As for the study in general: PBMCs, B-cell-depleted T cells, or T cells were the source of the cDNA or gDNA that made up the material.

Original methodology: Reference gene primer amplification gave nucleated cell count estimates. Measured with immunoSEQ multiplex PCR; TCRdb has only the in-frame clones, and not every one. From that table come the V and J calls and clone size; the DNA was used to work out D and trimming. This sample yields 150,000 to 200,000 clones, of which roughly nine tenths are seen a single time; around 2.3% belongs to the top ten. Cohort allocation depended upon clinical history that participants reported. This receptor was identified in a woman in her thirties or forties with acute COVID-19. The material sequenced was PBMCs or T cells enriched from blood (not recorded which).

As DNA, the CDR3 is TGTGCCAGCAGTTACTCCGGCAGCGTGAACACTGAAGCTTTCTTT. Its translation: CASSYSGSVNTEAFF. This chain uses TRBV6-5 with TRBJ1-1; D ambiguous. Trimming took 0 bases from V and 0 from J, leaving 8 bases between them. CDR3 length equals 15 residues. CDR1 and CDR2 (germline): MNHEY, SVGAGI.